Following are 13 T cell receptor beta chains from one sample sequenced in a study of beta chain features in type 1 diabetes (dated by TCRdb to the late 2010s). Library prep was done by the immunoSEQ multiplex PCR assay. The entire amount of isolated RNA was reverse transcribed using the High Capacity cDNA Reverse Transcription Kit, so the sequenced TCRB transcripts were expressed ones. The table comes from immuneACCESS by way of TCRdb, which keeps in-frame sequences with V and J called. Part of the clones is missing from these tables; in studies checked, under half for an unresolved V gene and the rest for unknown reasons. This sample has around 650,000 clones in its table, and roughly an eighth of those were observed once. Around 0.12% of the sample is in the top ten clones. Antigens of these TCRs are unknown. Study-wide conclusions, independent of this receptor: In all four CD4+ subsets, TCRB CDR3 length was moderately but significantly shorter in type 1 diabetes patients.

The material sequenced was naive CD4+ T cells from blood. The intended sense of this specimen's cell subset or site label: true naive CD4+ T cells. These receptors were taken from a man aged 25 to 45 with type 1 diabetes.

This chain uses TRBV2 with TRBJ1-5, with D perhaps matching TRBD1 (6 bases). V lost 6 bases to trimming and J lost 5 bases, with 14 bases between them. Germline CDR1 SNHLY, CDR2 FYNNEI. The CDR3 has 14 residues. The CDR3 sequence: CASSATGRDQPQHF. Written as DNA, the CDR3 is TGTGCCAGCAGCGCTACAGGGAGGGATCAGCCCCAGCATTTT.

This CDR3 is CASSQDFQYGYTF. The CDR3 DNA is TGCGCCAGCAGCCAGGACTTTCAGTATGGCTACACCTTC. The J gene is TRBJ1-2, the V gene TRBV4-3, with no clear D. The length of the CDR3 is 13 residues. The germline V gene has CDR1 LGHNA and CDR2 YSLEER. The ends were cut back, 3 bases at V and 5 bases at J, with 10 bases in the middle.

This clone occurred a few times. The chain is built from TRBV5-1 and TRBJ2-1, with a possible D match to TRBD1 (6 bases). Germline values: CDR1 SGHRS, CDR2 YFSETQ. The CDR3 covers 13 residues. The V and J ends lost 4 bases and 8 bases respectively, with 13 bases between them. CDR3 in DNA: TGCGCCAGCAGCCAATCTCGGACAGATGAGCAGTTCTTC. Translation gives CASSQSRTDEQFF.

This chain uses TRBV18 with TRBJ1-2; possibly TRBD1 for D (6 bases). The ends were cut back, 3 bases at V and 4 bases at J, with 12 bases in the middle. This CDR3 has 14 amino acids. Germline values: CDR1 KGHSH, CDR2 LQKENI. The CDR3 is CASSPTGQSYGYTF. In DNA form, the CDR3 reads TGTGCCAGCTCACCTACAGGGCAGAGCTATGGCTACACCTTC.

The V and J genes are TRBV13 and TRBJ1-1; D is perhaps TRBD1 (5 bases). V lost 4 bases and J lost 7, with 10 bases in between. The CDR3 spans 12 residues. Germline values: CDR1 PRHDT, CDR2 FYEKMQ (reference sequence). CDR3 nucleotides: TGTGCCAGCAGCTCCCCAGGGAGTGAAGCTTTCTTT. It specifies CASSSPGSEAFF.

J is TRBJ2-7 and V is TRBV7-2; 11 bases line up with TRBD2. CDR3 length equals 13 residues. V trimming: 11 bases; J trimming: 4 bases; junction bases outside the gene matches: 7. Germline V gives CDR1 SGHTA, CDR2 FQGNSA. The CDR3 loop reads CAGRLAGSYEQYF. As DNA, the CDR3 is TGTGCCGGCCGACTAGCGGGGAGTTACGAGCAGTACTTC.

A few counts support this clone. This sequence joins TRBV7-2 and TRBJ2-2; 8 bases agree with TRBD1. This CDR3 spans 15 amino acids. V lost 5 bases to trimming and J lost 3 bases; unmatched junction nucleotides: 5. Germline V gene data show CDR1 as SGHTA and CDR2 as FQGNSA. The CDR3 coding sequence is TGTGCCAGCAGCGAGCAGGGGGCGTACACCGGGGAGCTGTTTTTT. Amino acids: CASSEQGAYTGELFF.

This clone has more than one count but fewer than ten. The gene calls are TRBV4-3 and TRBJ1-2; no reliable D call. This CDR3 contains 15 residues. Germline CDR1 is LGHNA and CDR2 is YSLEER. Deletions cut 0 bases from V and 7 bases from J, with 15 bases between. CDR3 protein: CASSQDLPGVGGYTF. The DNA for the CDR3 is TGCGCCAGCAGCCAAGATCTTCCCGGGGTGGGTGGCTACACCTTC.

The chain recombines TRBV5-4 with TRBJ1-3; D is undetermined. CDR3 length: 13 residues. Trimming pared 4 bases from V and 4 bases from J, leaving 9 bases between. Germline CDR1 SGHNT, CDR2 YYREEE (reference sequence). The chain's CDR3 is CASSRADGNTIYF. As DNA, the CDR3 is TGTGCCAGCAGCCGGGCGGACGGAAACACCATATATTTT. The variable domain in full, completed from reference TRBV5-4 and TRBJ1-3, reads ETGVTQSPTHLIKTRGQQVTLRCSSQSGHNTVSWYQQALGQGPQFIFQYYREEENGRGNFPPRFSGLQFPNYSSELNVNALELDDSALYLCASSRADGNTIYFGEGSWLTVV.

This clone was recorded a few times. This chain connects TRBV5-4 to TRBJ1-2; 8 bases fit TRBD1. V gave up 0 bases and J gave up 5 bases; unmatched junction bases: 6. Germline loops: CDR1 SGHNT, CDR2 YYREEE (reference sequence). The CDR3 loop spans 15 amino acids. The CDR3, as DNA: TGTGCCAGCAGCTTGGGAACTAGGACAGGGTATGGCTACACCTTC. It encodes CASSLGTRTGYGYTF.

This chain connects TRBV9 to TRBJ1-5, with 8 bases fitting TRBD1. The CDR3 contains 15 residues. Germline-derived CDR1 and CDR2 are SGDLS and YYNGEE. Trimming at V came to 4 bases and at J to 1 base, leaving 4 bases not matched to a gene. The CDR3 bases are TGTGCCAGCAGCCGGACAGGGTCGAGCAATCAGCCCCAGCATTTT. Protein product: CASSRTGSSNQPQHF.

This clone has just a few counts. The genes are TRBV13 and TRBJ2-2; D unresolved. V lost 4 bases to trimming and J lost 6 bases, with 9 bases between them. CDR1 is PRHDT, CDR2 FYEKMQ, per germline (reference sequence). The CDR3 covers 13 residues. The CDR3 nucleotides read TGTGCCAGCAGCTCGTCGCCCGCCGGGGAGCTGTTTTTT. Its protein product is CASSSSPAGELFF.

The V and J genes are TRBV27 and TRBJ2-2, with 7 positions matching TRBD1. Germline trimming cut 4 bases from V and 8 bases from J; bases unmatched to any gene: 7. Germline V CDR1 and CDR2: MNHEY, SMNVEV (reference sequence). The CDR3 extends over 14 amino acids. The CDR3 region is CASSSNRGGGELFF. In DNA, the CDR3 is TGTGCCAGCAGTTCCAACAGGGGTGGAGGGGAGCTGTTTTTT.